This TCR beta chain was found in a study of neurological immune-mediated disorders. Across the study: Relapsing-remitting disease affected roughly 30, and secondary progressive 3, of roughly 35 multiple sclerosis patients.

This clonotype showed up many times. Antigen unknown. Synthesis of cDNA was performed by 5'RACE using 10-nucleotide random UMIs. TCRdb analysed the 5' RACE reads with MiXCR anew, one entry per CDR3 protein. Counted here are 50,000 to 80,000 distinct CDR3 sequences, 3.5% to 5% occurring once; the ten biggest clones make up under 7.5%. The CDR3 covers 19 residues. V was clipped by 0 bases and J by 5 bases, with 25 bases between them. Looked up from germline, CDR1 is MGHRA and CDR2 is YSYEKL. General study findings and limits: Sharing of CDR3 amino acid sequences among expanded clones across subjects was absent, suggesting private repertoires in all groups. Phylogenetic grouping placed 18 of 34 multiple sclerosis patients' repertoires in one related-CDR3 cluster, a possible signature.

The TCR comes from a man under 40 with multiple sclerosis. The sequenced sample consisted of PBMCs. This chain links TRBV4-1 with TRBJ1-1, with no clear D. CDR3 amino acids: CASSQDLALDWSRRTEAFF. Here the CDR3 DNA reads TGCGCCAGCAGCCAAGATCTAGCTTTGGATTGGTCCCGAAGAACTGAAGCTTTCTTT.